This entry lists 15 T cell receptor beta chains sequenced from one sample in a study of cytomegalovirus exposure and HLA in healthy donors. The PCR had 60 Vbeta and 13 Jbeta primers. The assay was immunoSEQ multiplex PCR, and TCRdb's table has in-frame clones only and misses some. The data hold fewer than 200,000 clones, with over 75% observed a single time. Sequenced sample: PBMCs. These receptors were taken from a girl younger than two in good health and CMV-seronegative.

V usage is TRBV6-5 and J usage is TRBJ2-7; weak D call: TRBD2 (6 bases). The CDR3 covers 15 residues. V was cut by 5 bases and J by 1 base, with 15 bases left in between. Germline CDR1 is MNHEY and CDR2 is SVGAGI. CDR3 residues: CASSTGTSVSYEQYF. CDR3 nucleotide sequence: TGTGCCAGCAGTACCGGGACTTCTGTTTCCTACGAGCAGTACTTC.

This clone was seen just once. CDR3 nucleotides: TGCGCCAGCAGCTTGTTGTACAGTTCCTACAATGAGCAGTTCTTC. Translating it yields CASSLLYSSYNEQFF. The chain has TRBV5-1 and TRBJ2-1; D not resolved. The ends were cut back, 1 base at V and 1 base at J, with 9 bases in the middle. Germline V CDR1 and CDR2: SGHRS, YFSETQ. The CDR3 is 15 amino acids.

J is TRBJ2-1 and V is TRBV2; possible D gene TRBD2, 6 bases. The CDR3 totals 12 residues. CDR1 is SNHLY, CDR2 FYNNEI, per germline. V shed 8 bases and J shed 4 bases, with 9 bases lying between them. CDR3: CASGGDYNEQFF. The CDR3, as DNA: TGTGCCAGCGGAGGGGATTACAATGAGCAGTTCTTC.

The chain joins TRBV19 to TRBJ1-5; D might be TRBD1 (5 bases). Germline CDR1 is LNHDA and CDR2 is SQIVND (reference sequence). CDR3 length: 16 residues. Trimming removed 5 bases at V and 1 base at J, with 15 bases between. The CDR3 DNA follows: TGTGCCAGTAGTCCACCGGGGGTAAGGAGCAATCAGCCCCAGCATTTT. This codes for CASSPPGVRSNQPQHF.

The CDR3 nucleotides are TGTGCCAGCAGCTTAGCCGGGGGGTCGGGGGAGACCCAGTACTTC. Protein sequence: CASSLAGGSGETQYF. The chain carries TRBV7-6 and TRBJ2-5, with 7 bases fitting TRBD2. Losses at the gene ends were 0 bases for V and 5 bases for J; bases not matched to a gene: 6. Germline V lookup: CDR1 SGHVS, CDR2 FNYEAQ. The CDR3 has 15 amino acids.

As for this clone: This CDR3 is also generated by other DNA sequences in the sample. The rearrangement links TRBV7-9 to TRBJ2-7; D is unresolved. The germline CDR1 and CDR2 sequences are SEHNR and FQNEAQ (reference sequence). With 7 bases removed from V and 3 bases from J, the gap between germline ends came to 10 bases. The CDR3 loop spans 12 amino acids. The CDR3 nucleotides are TGTGCCAGCAATTATGAGCACTACGAGCAGTACTTC. This codes for CASNYEHYEQYF.

In its sample, this clone was seen a few times. V gene TRBV5-1 combines with J gene TRBJ2-3; D remains ambiguous. V lost 5 bases and J 0 bases, leaving 13 bases between the germline ends. Germline loops: CDR1 SGHRS, CDR2 YFSETQ. The CDR3 totals 15 residues. CDR3 amino acids: CASSPVAPSTDTQYF. The CDR3 bases are TGCGCCAGCAGTCCCGTAGCACCTAGCACAGATACGCAGTATTTT.

J is TRBJ1-4 and V is TRBV2, with D perhaps TRBD1 (5 bases). The CDR3 consists of 14 residues. The germline V and J ends were trimmed by 6 bases and 7 bases, with 15 bases remaining between them. The germline gives CDR1 SNHLY, CDR2 FYNNEI. The CDR3 DNA reads TGTGCCAGCAGCTCAGGGCTTACGTTTGAAAAACTGTTTTTT. The encoded protein is CASSSGLTFEKLFF.

The chain carries TRBV10-3 and TRBJ1-1; a weak D match, TRBD1 (5 bases). CDR3 length equals 12 residues. Between the trimmed V and J ends, which lost 6 bases and 6 bases, there was a span of 11 bases. Germline V gene sequence: CDR1 ENHRY, CDR2 SYGVKD. CDR3 coding DNA: TGTGCCATCAGCAGGGAGGGGCCTGAAGCTTTCTTT. Translating it yields CAISREGPEAFF.

J is TRBJ2-5 and V is TRBV7-8; TRBD1 aligns across 10 bases. V lost 5 bases and J lost 2; bases outside the gene matches: 14. The CDR3 length is 18 residues. Germline V CDR1 and CDR2: SGHVS, FQNEAQ. This chain's CDR3 is CASSTGTGELRAQETQYF. The CDR3 nucleotides read TGTGCCAGCAGCACAGGGACAGGGGAGTTGCGGGCTCAAGAGACCCAGTACTTC.

The V and J genes are TRBV4-1 and TRBJ2-7; the D gene is possibly TRBD2 (6 bases). The CDR3 runs to 15 residues. V lost 1 base and J 5 bases, leaving 15 bases between the germline ends. Germline-derived CDR1 and CDR2 are MGHRA and YSYEKL. CDR3 residues: CASSQVAVSKDEQYF. CDR3 DNA sequence: TGCGCCAGCAGCCAAGTAGCGGTGTCTAAGGACGAGCAGTACTTC.

The chain recombines TRBV4-3 with TRBJ2-3; 9 nucleotides agree with TRBD2. This CDR3 is built from 17 residues. With V trimmed by 4 bases and J by 9 bases, 17 bases remained unmatched. Germline lookup yields CDR1 LGHNA and CDR2 YSLEER. The CDR3 bases are TGCGCCAGCAGCCCTCGCCGACTAGCGGAAGAAGAGCTGACGCAGTATTTT. The encoded protein is CASSPRRLAEEELTQYF.

The V call is TRBV10-3, the J call TRBJ2-3; maybe TRBD1 (5 bases). CDR3 length: 13 residues. Germline V lookup: CDR1 ENHRY, CDR2 SYGVKD. V dropped 6 bases and J dropped 2 bases, with 9 bases sitting between them. The CDR3 loop is CAIRQVITDTQYF. CDR3 bases: TGTGCCATCAGACAGGTAATCACAGATACGCAGTATTTT.

The J gene is TRBJ2-3, the V gene TRBV6-1, with TRBD1 matching 7 bases. Germline V gene lookup returns CDR1 MNHNS and CDR2 SASEGT. J gave up 4 bases and V 6 bases, and 4 bases lay outside the gene matches. The CDR3 runs 13 residues. The CDR3 region is CASSVQGPDTQYF. The CDR3 nucleotides read TGTGCCAGCAGCGTACAGGGGCCAGATACGCAGTATTTT.

This clone was found a few times. The chain carries TRBV27 and TRBJ1-1; D not resolved. The CDR3 is 16 residues long. The germline CDR1 and CDR2 sequences are MNHEY and SMNVEV (reference sequence). Trimming took off 6 bases at V and 0 bases at J, with 17 bases between the two ends. CDR3 sequence (DNA): TGTGCCAGCAGCTCCGCTTTCGGGGTTATGAACACTGAAGCTTTCTTT. Encoded protein: CASSSAFGVMNTEAFF.